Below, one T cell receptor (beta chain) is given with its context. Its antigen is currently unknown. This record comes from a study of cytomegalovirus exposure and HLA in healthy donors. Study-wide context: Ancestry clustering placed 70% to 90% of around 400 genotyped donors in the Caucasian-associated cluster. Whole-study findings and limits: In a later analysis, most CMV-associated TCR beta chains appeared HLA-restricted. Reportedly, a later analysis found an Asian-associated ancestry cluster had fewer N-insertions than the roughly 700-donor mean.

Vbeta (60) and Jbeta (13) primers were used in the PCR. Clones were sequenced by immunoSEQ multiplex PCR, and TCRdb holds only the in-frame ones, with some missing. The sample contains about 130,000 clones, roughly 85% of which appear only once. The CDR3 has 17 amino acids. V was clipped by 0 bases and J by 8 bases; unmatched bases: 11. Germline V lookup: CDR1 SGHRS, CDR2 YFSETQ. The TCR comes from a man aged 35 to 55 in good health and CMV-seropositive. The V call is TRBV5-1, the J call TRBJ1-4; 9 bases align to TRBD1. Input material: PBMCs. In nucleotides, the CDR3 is TGCGCCAGCAGCTTGGCGGGACAGGGTGCGGAGGGGGAAAAACTGTTTTTT. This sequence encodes CASSLAGQGAEGEKLFF.